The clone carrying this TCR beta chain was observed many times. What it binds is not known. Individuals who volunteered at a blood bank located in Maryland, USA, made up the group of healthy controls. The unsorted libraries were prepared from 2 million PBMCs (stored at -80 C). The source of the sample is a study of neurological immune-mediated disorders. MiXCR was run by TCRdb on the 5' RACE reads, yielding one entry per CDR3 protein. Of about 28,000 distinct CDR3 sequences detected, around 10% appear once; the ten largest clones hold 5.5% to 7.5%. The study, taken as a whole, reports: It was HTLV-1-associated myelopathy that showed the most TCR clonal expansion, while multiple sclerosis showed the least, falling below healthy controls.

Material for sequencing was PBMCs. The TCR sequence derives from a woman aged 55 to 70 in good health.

This CDR3 reads CSAILGGANTEAFF. The DNA for the CDR3 is TGCAGTGCTATCCTAGGGGGGGCGAACACTGAAGCTTTCTTT. The rearrangement uses TRBV20-1 and TRBJ1-1; perhaps TRBD1 as D (6 bases). The CDR3 has 14 residues. Germline CDR1 reads DFQATT; CDR2 reads SNEGSKA (reference sequence). The V and J ends lost 4 bases and 1 base respectively, with 13 bases between them.